This T cell receptor (beta chain) appears in the sequencing data of a study of T cell repertoires in cytomegalovirus infection. Study as a whole: CMV epitopes that were recently identified and HLA-C-restricted were used alongside well-studied HLA-B-restricted ones. Whole-study findings and limits: HLA-C-restricted CMV-specific TCR beta clonotypes were dominant in the ex vivo response.

Trimming removed 0 bases from V and 5 bases from J, with 14 bases in between. The germline V gene has CDR1 ENHRY and CDR2 SYGVKD. The CDR3 loop spans 16 amino acids. Comment on this clonotype: No antigen is known for it.

TCRdb independently ran MiXCR on the reads; one entry per CDR3 protein. The sample yields approximately 730,000 distinct CDR3 sequences, about 28% seen once. The clonotype was recovered from a human donor in good health (CMV status not recorded). Some clones in this sample may be carry-over from other donors' samples. The source was cultured CD8+ T cells from PBMCs, collected from culture after CMV antigen stimulation. V gene TRBV10-3 combines with J gene TRBJ1-5; no firm D call. CDR3 DNA: TGTGCCATCAGTGAGTCCCTTGATGCGACTCATCAGCCCCAGCATTTT. Protein product: CAISESLDATHQPQHF.